The rows below give T cell receptor beta chains drawn from one sample of a study of blood T cell repertoires in COVID-19. Libraries were prepared by immunoSEQ multiplex PCR; TCRdb keeps only in-frame clonotypes and omits some of them. This sample has approximately 65,000 clones, with 85% to 95% found just once. Sequencing input: peripheral blood. Receptor source: a man aged 65-85 years with active COVID-19. Both conserved end residues are part of each CDR3. Fields, in order: clone size, D gene, V gene, J gene, CDR3 DNA, CDR3 protein. A D gene is named only where the DNA matches it firmly. Rows give clone size only sometimes, using once, few, many, or a class for an expanded clone.

clone size: -
D gene: TRBD1
V gene: TRBV19
J gene: TRBJ2-7
CDR3 DNA: TGTGCCAGTAGGCAGGACAGGGGGCACGAGCAGTACTTC
CDR3 protein: CASRQDRGHEQYF

clone size: -
D gene: TRBD1
V gene: TRBV7-3
J gene: TRBJ2-1
CDR3 DNA: TGTGCCAGCAGCTCCCGACAGGGGGCCCTAGGCTACAATGAGCAGTTCTTC
CDR3 protein: CASSSRQGALGYNEQFF

clone size: few
D gene: TRBD2
V gene: TRBV12-3/TRBV12-4
J gene: TRBJ2-3
CDR3 DNA: TGTGCCAGCCAGGGACTAGCTGGAGATACGCAGTATTTT
CDR3 protein: CASQGLAGDTQYF

clone size: -
D gene: -
V gene: TRBV11-3
J gene: TRBJ2-5
CDR3 DNA: TGTGCCAGCAGCGCCAGGACAATCCAAGAGACCCAGTACTTC
CDR3 protein: CASSARTIQETQYF

clone size: -
D gene: -
V gene: TRBV18
J gene: TRBJ1-1
CDR3 DNA: TGTGCCAGCTCGAATTTCGTGGGACTTTGGTCCGTACCTGAAGCTTTCTTT
CDR3 protein: CASSNFVGLWSVPEAFF

clone size: -
D gene: -
V gene: TRBV7-6
J gene: TRBJ1-1
CDR3 DNA: TGTGCCAGCAGCTCACACCCCCAGGACACTGAAGCTTTCTTT
CDR3 protein: CASSSHPQDTEAFF

clone size: -
D gene: TRBD1
V gene: TRBV18
J gene: TRBJ1-3
CDR3 DNA: TGTGCCAGCTCACCACCCGGGACAGTCTCTGGAAACACCATATATTTT
CDR3 protein: CASSPPGTVSGNTIYF

clone size: -
D gene: -
V gene: TRBV6-5
J gene: TRBJ1-1
CDR3 DNA: TGTGCCAGCAGGCAGGCGGGGGGAACTGAAGCTTTCTTT
CDR3 protein: CASRQAGGTEAFF

clone size: -
D gene: TRBD1
V gene: TRBV20-1
J gene: TRBJ2-5
CDR3 DNA: TGCAGTGCTAGTCACGCCCGGACAGGGGGCGAGGAGACCCAGTACTTC
CDR3 protein: CSASHARTGGEETQYF

clone size: -
D gene: -
V gene: TRBV7-2
J gene: TRBJ2-3
CDR3 DNA: TGTGCCAGCAGCTTAACTAGCTTTGCCACAGATACGCAGTATTTT
CDR3 protein: CASSLTSFATDTQYF

clone size: once
D gene: -
V gene: TRBV2
J gene: TRBJ2-5
CDR3 DNA: TGTGCCAGCAGGGACAACCAAGAGACCCAGTACTTC
CDR3 protein: CASRDNQETQYF

clone size: -
D gene: -
V gene: TRBV6-5
J gene: TRBJ2-3
CDR3 DNA: TGTGCCAGCAGGGATTTGCGGACAAGCACAGATACGCAGTATTTT
CDR3 protein: CASRDLRTSTDTQYF

clone size: -
D gene: TRBD1
V gene: TRBV6-6
J gene: TRBJ1-4
CDR3 DNA: TGTGCCAGCAGTTACCAGACAGGGGGAATCGGTGAAAAACTGTTTTTT
CDR3 protein: CASSYQTGGIGEKLFF

clone size: -
D gene: TRBD2
V gene: TRBV7-7
J gene: TRBJ2-1
CDR3 DNA: TGTGCTAGCAGCCCTAGGACTAGCGGGGCAAATGAGCAGTTCTTC
CDR3 protein: CASSPRTSGANEQFF

clone size: -
D gene: TRBD1
V gene: TRBV6-2/TRBV6-3
J gene: TRBJ1-5
CDR3 DNA: TGTGCCAGCAGTTATCCCGCGGACAGGGGAGGGCCTTATAGCAATCAGCCCCAGCATTTT
CDR3 protein: CASSYPADRGGPYSNQPQHF

clone size: -
D gene: -
V gene: TRBV5-1
J gene: TRBJ1-5
CDR3 DNA: TGCGCCAGCAGGCCACTGAGAAATCAGCCCCAGCATTTT
CDR3 protein: CASRPLRNQPQHF

clone size: -
D gene: -
V gene: TRBV5-1
J gene: TRBJ2-2
CDR3 DNA: TGCGCCAGCAGCTTTGGTCAGGGGTTGAACACCGGGGAGCTGTTTTTT
CDR3 protein: CASSFGQGLNTGELFF

clone size: -
D gene: TRBD1
V gene: TRBV5-1
J gene: TRBJ2-1
CDR3 DNA: TGCGCCAGCAGCAGAGGGACAGGGAGCTCCTACAATGAGCAGTTCTTC
CDR3 protein: CASSRGTGSSYNEQFF

clone size: -
D gene: -
V gene: TRBV4-1
J gene: TRBJ1-4
CDR3 DNA: TGCGCCAGCAGCCAAGCAGGTTCTCCTTCGGCAGCCACTAATGAAAAACTGTTTTTT
CDR3 protein: CASSQAGSPSAATNEKLFF

clone size: once
D gene: TRBD1
V gene: TRBV23-1
J gene: TRBJ2-5
CDR3 DNA: TGCGCCAGCAGTCAACGGGACAGGTCTTTCTCCCGTCAAGAGACCCAGTACTTC
CDR3 protein: CASSQRDRSFSRQETQYF

clone size: -
D gene: -
V gene: TRBV6-5
J gene: TRBJ1-6
CDR3 DNA: TGTGCCAGCAGTTTGTACAGTTCCTATAATTCACCCCTCCACTTT
CDR3 protein: CASSLYSSYNSPLHF

clone size: -
D gene: TRBD1
V gene: TRBV7-8
J gene: TRBJ1-4
CDR3 DNA: TGTGTCAGCAGCCAATTTGGGACAGGGGGACGGGAAAAACTGTTTTTT
CDR3 protein: CVSSQFGTGGREKLFF

clone size: -
D gene: TRBD2
V gene: TRBV5-1
J gene: TRBJ2-1
CDR3 DNA: TGCGCCAGCAGCGGGGAGGGTAGTGAGCAGTTCTTC
CDR3 protein: CASSGEGSEQFF

clone size: -
D gene: TRBD1
V gene: TRBV7-8
J gene: TRBJ1-4
CDR3 DNA: TGTGCCAGCAGCTCCCTACAGGGGTGGGAAACTAATGAAAAACTGTTTTTT
CDR3 protein: CASSSLQGWETNEKLFF

clone size: -
D gene: TRBD1
V gene: TRBV5-6
J gene: TRBJ2-5
CDR3 DNA: TGTGCCAGCACCGAAGGGACAGGGGGATTCGAGACCCAGTACTTC
CDR3 protein: CASTEGTGGFETQYF

clone size: -
D gene: -
V gene: TRBV6-5
J gene: TRBJ1-2
CDR3 DNA: TGTGCCAGCAGTTACTCCACAGGACAGTATGGCTACACCTTC
CDR3 protein: CASSYSTGQYGYTF

clone size: few
D gene: -
V gene: TRBV6-2/TRBV6-3
J gene: TRBJ1-2
CDR3 DNA: TGTGCCAGCAGTTACGCGGCCTATGGCTACACCTTC
CDR3 protein: CASSYAAYGYTF

clone size: -
D gene: -
V gene: TRBV7-3
J gene: TRBJ2-5
CDR3 DNA: TGTGCCAGCAGCTTAACGGGGCAGGGAGAGACCCAGTACTTC
CDR3 protein: CASSLTGQGETQYF

clone size: -
D gene: TRBD2
V gene: TRBV9
J gene: TRBJ2-2
CDR3 DNA: TGTGCCAGCAGCCCATGGACTAGCGGGGGGGCTGGGGAGCTGTTTTTT
CDR3 protein: CASSPWTSGGAGELFF

clone size: -
D gene: -
V gene: TRBV5-1
J gene: TRBJ1-3
CDR3 DNA: TGCGCCAGCAGCTTGGACGGGAGCTCTGGAAACACCATATATTTT
CDR3 protein: CASSLDGSSGNTIYF

clone size: -
D gene: TRBD1
V gene: TRBV18
J gene: TRBJ1-4
CDR3 DNA: TGTGCCACCATCTCCGGGACAGGGGTTAATGAAAAACTGTTTTTT
CDR3 protein: CATISGTGVNEKLFF

clone size: -
D gene: -
V gene: TRBV5-1
J gene: TRBJ2-5
CDR3 DNA: TGCGCCAGCAGCCCCAGGACACACCAAGAGACCCAGTACTTC
CDR3 protein: CASSPRTHQETQYF

clone size: -
D gene: -
V gene: TRBV2
J gene: TRBJ2-5
CDR3 DNA: TGTGCCAGCAGTCCGGGGCAGGGGAGAGAGACCCAGTACTTC
CDR3 protein: CASSPGQGRETQYF

clone size: -
D gene: TRBD2
V gene: TRBV4-1
J gene: TRBJ2-3
CDR3 DNA: TGCGCCAGCAGCCCTTGGACTAGCGGGAGAACGGCAGATACGCAGTATTTT
CDR3 protein: CASSPWTSGRTADTQYF

clone size: -
D gene: TRBD1
V gene: TRBV11-3
J gene: TRBJ2-5
CDR3 DNA: TGTGCCTCTGGGACAGGGCAAGAGACCCAGTACTTC
CDR3 protein: CASGTGQETQYF

clone size: -
D gene: TRBD2
V gene: TRBV9
J gene: TRBJ2-3
CDR3 DNA: TGTGCCAGCAGCGTACAGCGGGGGGGCGTAGATACGCAGTATTTT
CDR3 protein: CASSVQRGGVDTQYF

clone size: -
D gene: TRBD1
V gene: TRBV6-6
J gene: TRBJ2-7
CDR3 DNA: TGTGCCAGCAGTACCCCAGGGGGCCCTTACGAGCAGTACTTC
CDR3 protein: CASSTPGGPYEQYF

clone size: -
D gene: TRBD1
V gene: TRBV27
J gene: TRBJ2-1
CDR3 DNA: TGTGCCAGCAGTTTGTCGGGACAGTTGAACACCTACAATGAGCAGTTCTTC
CDR3 protein: CASSLSGQLNTYNEQFF

clone size: -
D gene: TRBD1
V gene: TRBV7-2
J gene: TRBJ1-1
CDR3 DNA: TGTGCCAGCAGCCAGAGGTTATCTAGGACAGGGGGCGGTCGCACTGAAGCTTTCTTT
CDR3 protein: CASSQRLSRTGGGRTEAFF

clone size: -
D gene: -
V gene: TRBV10-2
J gene: TRBJ2-3
CDR3 DNA: TGCGCCAGCAGTGAGCGGGGGGCACCAGATACGCAGTATTTT
CDR3 protein: CASSERGAPDTQYF

clone size: -
D gene: -
V gene: TRBV11-2
J gene: TRBJ2-2
CDR3 DNA: TGTGCCAGCAGCTTAGCTGGCAGAGGGACCGGGGAGCTGTTTTTT
CDR3 protein: CASSLAGRGTGELFF

clone size: -
D gene: TRBD1
V gene: TRBV4-2
J gene: TRBJ1-2
CDR3 DNA: TGTGCCAGCAGCCAAGATCCGGGACAGGACTATGGCTACACCTTC
CDR3 protein: CASSQDPGQDYGYTF

clone size: -
D gene: TRBD1
V gene: TRBV29-1
J gene: TRBJ1-1
CDR3 DNA: TGCAGCGGGGACAGGGGCGGGAACACTGAAGCTTTCTTT
CDR3 protein: CSGDRGGNTEAFF

clone size: -
D gene: TRBD1
V gene: TRBV27
J gene: TRBJ2-7
CDR3 DNA: TGTGCCAGCAGTTTAAGCCCCTTGGCAGGGGGATTGCAGCAGTACTTC
CDR3 protein: CASSLSPLAGGLQQYF

clone size: -
D gene: -
V gene: TRBV6-1
J gene: TRBJ2-4
CDR3 DNA: TGTGCCAGCAGTGATTCGACGGGATGGGAAAACATTCAGTACTTC
CDR3 protein: CASSDSTGWENIQYF

clone size: -
D gene: -
V gene: TRBV6-5
J gene: TRBJ2-3
CDR3 DNA: TGTGCCAGCAGTCTCAGAACAGATACGCAGTATTTT
CDR3 protein: CASSLRTDTQYF

clone size: -
D gene: -
V gene: TRBV10-2
J gene: TRBJ1-4
CDR3 DNA: TGCGCCAGCTTGGGAACAGGGAGTAATGAAAAACTGTTTTTT
CDR3 protein: CASLGTGSNEKLFF

clone size: -
D gene: -
V gene: TRBV11-2
J gene: TRBJ2-5
CDR3 DNA: TGTGCCAGCAGCCGCGGCGGGCTCCCCCAAGAGACCCAGTACTTC
CDR3 protein: CASSRGGLPQETQYF

clone size: -
D gene: -
V gene: TRBV15
J gene: TRBJ1-2
CDR3 DNA: TGTGCCACCAGCCTTTCCTATGTTACCGGGAACTATGGCTACACCTTC
CDR3 protein: CATSLSYVTGNYGYTF

clone size: -
D gene: -
V gene: TRBV5-5
J gene: TRBJ2-3
CDR3 DNA: TGTGCCAGCAGCGGCGAGCGCACTTACACAGATACGCAGTATTTT
CDR3 protein: CASSGERTYTDTQYF

clone size: -
D gene: -
V gene: TRBV5-4
J gene: TRBJ1-1
CDR3 DNA: TGTGCCAGCAGCTTGGACCCCGGGGGATATGCTTTCTTT
CDR3 protein: CASSLDPGGYAFF

clone size: -
D gene: TRBD2
V gene: TRBV12-5
J gene: TRBJ2-3
CDR3 DNA: TGTGCTAGTGGCAACGGACTAGCGGGGTTTAGCACAGATACGCAGTATTTT
CDR3 protein: CASGNGLAGFSTDTQYF

clone size: -
D gene: -
V gene: TRBV7-9
J gene: TRBJ1-1
CDR3 DNA: TGTGCCAGCAGCTCTTGGCCTTCGAACACTGAAGCTTTCTTT
CDR3 protein: CASSSWPSNTEAFF